This record looks at one T cell receptor beta chain sequence and its context. The data derive from a study of blood T cell repertoires in COVID-19. The germline CDR1 and CDR2 sequences are SGHTA and FQGNSA. V lost 5 bases to trimming and J lost 3 bases; unmatched junction nucleotides: 8. This CDR3 region has 16 residues. Sequencing used immunoSEQ multiplex PCR; TCRdb keeps in-frame clones, though not all of them. The data contain fewer than 85,000 clones, 70% to 85% of them singletons. Sample: peripheral blood. The chain links TRBV7-2 to TRBJ2-3; TRBD2 agrees at 10 bases. The TCR originated in a man between 60 and 75 years old with active or convalescent COVID-19. DNA of the CDR3: TGTGCCAGCAGCACCAGGGAACTAGCGGGGACAGATACGCAGTATTTT. Translated: CASSTRELAGTDTQYF.